This TCR beta chain appears in the sequencing data of a study of cytomegalovirus exposure and HLA in healthy donors. The PCR made use of 60 Vbeta and 13 Jbeta primers. Using immunoSEQ multiplex PCR, the repertoire was profiled, and TCRdb retains in-frame clones only, with some absent. The profile covers about 99,000 clones, with under 80% appearing a single time and 9% to 12% taken by the ten largest. The CDR3 is 15 residues long. The V gene's germline CDR1 is LNHDA and CDR2 SQIVND (reference sequence). V was pared by 3 bases and J by 6 bases, with 18 bases between. This clonotype originated in a woman aged 18-29 years in good health and CMV-seropositive. The genes are TRBV19 and TRBJ2-7; tentative D call: TRBD2 (6 bases). Sequencing was performed on PBMCs. CDR3 region: CASSIWGTSSVEQYF. CDR3 in DNA: TGTGCCAGTAGTATTTGGGGGACTTCCTCAGTCGAGCAGTACTTC.